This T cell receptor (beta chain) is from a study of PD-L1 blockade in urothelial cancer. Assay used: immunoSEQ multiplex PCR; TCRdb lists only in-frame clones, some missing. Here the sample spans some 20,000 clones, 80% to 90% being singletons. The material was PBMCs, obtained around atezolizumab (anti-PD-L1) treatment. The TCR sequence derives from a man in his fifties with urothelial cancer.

CDR3 region: CASSLQSPRTTQYF. The CDR3 DNA sequence: TGTGCCAGCAGCTTACAGTCCCCCCGCACCACCCAGTACTTC. The J gene is TRBJ2-5, the V gene TRBV7-2; D unresolved. The germline V gene encodes CDR1 SGHTA and CDR2 FQGNSA. CDR3 length: 14 amino acids. Trimming left V 2 bases short and J 8 bases short, with 15 bases between.